This T cell receptor beta chain was captured by sequencing in a study of shared clonotypes between healthy human individuals. With regard to this clone: Its antigen remains unknown.

A CD45RA+ naive subset and a CD45RA-negative memory subset were split from CD4+ cells. Trimming removed 0 bases at V and 11 bases at J, with 20 bases between. CDR1 KGHSH and CDR2 LQKENI come from the germline V gene. The CDR3 extends over 15 amino acids. Sequencing was performed with immunoSEQ multiplex PCR; in TCRdb, only in-frame clones are kept and a portion is missing. The data show some 1.4 million clones, roughly 95% seen once. Whole-study results and caveats: About 5% of naive CD4 clonotypes were shared across four donors. In this cohort, only blood was sampled, and tissue repertoires likely differ.

This sequence originates from a man aged 30-40 years in good health. The chain uses TRBV18 and TRBJ2-7; D not resolved. The sequenced sample consisted of naive CD4+ T cells sorted from blood. Subset given: CD45RA+ positively selected. CDR3 in amino acids: CASSPPRSATDRKYF. Written as DNA, the CDR3 is TGTGCCAGCTCACCACCGCGGTCTGCAACCGATAGGAAGTACTTC.